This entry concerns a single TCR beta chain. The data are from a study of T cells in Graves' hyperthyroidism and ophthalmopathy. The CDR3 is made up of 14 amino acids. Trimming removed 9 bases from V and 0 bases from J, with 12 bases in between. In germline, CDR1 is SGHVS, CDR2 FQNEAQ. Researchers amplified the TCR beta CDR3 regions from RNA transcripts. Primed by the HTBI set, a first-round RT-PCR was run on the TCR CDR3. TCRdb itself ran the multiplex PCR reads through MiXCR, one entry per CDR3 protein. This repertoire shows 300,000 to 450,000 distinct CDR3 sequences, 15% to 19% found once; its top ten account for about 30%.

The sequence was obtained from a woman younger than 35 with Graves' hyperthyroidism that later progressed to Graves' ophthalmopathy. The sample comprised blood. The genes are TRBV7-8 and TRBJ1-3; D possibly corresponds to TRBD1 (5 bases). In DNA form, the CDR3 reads TGTGCCAGTAGGGGTACTCCCTCTGGAAACACCATATATTTT. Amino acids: CASRGTPSGNTIYF.